The rows below give T cell receptor beta chains drawn from one sample of a study of blood T cell repertoires in COVID-19. Assay: immunoSEQ multiplex PCR; the TCRdb copy retains only in-frame clones and omits some. The profile shows under 15,000 clones, approximately 76% of them singletons. Material for sequencing was peripheral blood. These receptors were collected from an elderly woman with acute or convalescent COVID-19. CDR3s include the opening cysteine and the closing phenylalanine or tryptophan. D genes are given only for firm matches. Expanded clones are given a class, and other clones once, few, many or no size at all.

CDR3 protein: CSGMSRDEQYF
CDR3 DNA: TGCAGTGGGATGTCGAGGGACGAGCAGTACTTC
clone size: NA
D gene: NA
V gene: TRBV20-1
J gene: TRBJ2-7

CDR3 protein: CASQGHGGQSNQPQHF
CDR3 DNA: TGTGCCAGCCAAGGTCATGGGGGACAAAGCAATCAGCCCCAGCATTTT
clone size: NA
D gene: NA
V gene: TRBV19
J gene: TRBJ1-5

CDR3 protein: CAISDWGGQETQYF
CDR3 DNA: TGTGCCATCAGTGATTGGGGGGGACAAGAGACCCAGTACTTC
clone size: NA
D gene: TRBD2
V gene: TRBV10-3
J gene: TRBJ2-5

CDR3 protein: CASSPDRGRTDTQYF
CDR3 DNA: TGTGCCAGCAGCCCCGACAGGGGACGGACAGATACGCAGTATTTT
clone size: NA
D gene: TRBD1
V gene: TRBV5-4
J gene: TRBJ2-3

CDR3 protein: CASSTGQGLDEQFF
CDR3 DNA: TGTGCCAGTAGTACCGGACAGGGTTTGGATGAGCAGTTCTTC
clone size: NA
D gene: TRBD1
V gene: TRBV19
J gene: TRBJ2-1

CDR3 protein: CASSLDASSGEQYF
CDR3 DNA: TGTGCCAGCAGCTTAGATGCCAGCTCGGGTGAGCAGTACTTC
clone size: NA
D gene: NA
V gene: TRBV11-1
J gene: TRBJ2-7

CDR3 protein: CASSRGDRDEKLFF
CDR3 DNA: TGCGCCAGCAGCCGAGGGGACAGGGATGAAAAACTGTTTTTT
clone size: NA
D gene: TRBD1
V gene: TRBV5-1
J gene: TRBJ1-4

CDR3 protein: CASERSASTDQPQHF
CDR3 DNA: TGTGCCAGTGAGAGGTCGGCCTCGACTGATCAGCCCCAGCATTTT
clone size: once
D gene: NA
V gene: TRBV2
J gene: TRBJ1-5

CDR3 protein: CASRESTSGGVSTDTQYF
CDR3 DNA: TGTGCCAGCAGGGAATCGACTAGCGGGGGGGTTAGCACAGATACGCAGTATTTT
clone size: NA
D gene: TRBD2
V gene: TRBV4-2
J gene: TRBJ2-3

CDR3 protein: CASSGPYNEQFF
CDR3 DNA: TGTGCCAGTAGCGGACCCTACAATGAGCAGTTCTTC
clone size: NA
D gene: NA
V gene: TRBV10-3
J gene: TRBJ2-1

CDR3 protein: CASSAGQGNYNEQFF
CDR3 DNA: TGTGCCAGCAGCGCAGGACAGGGGAATTACAATGAGCAGTTCTTC
clone size: NA
D gene: TRBD1
V gene: TRBV5-6
J gene: TRBJ2-1